These 32 T cell receptor beta chains were sequenced from one sample in a study of shared clonotypes between healthy human individuals. Here immunoSEQ multiplex PCR was the method, and the copy in TCRdb shows in-frame clones only, minus some. This sample has over 95,000 clones; 68% occur once, and the top ten carry about 23%. What was sequenced was memory CD8+ T cells sorted from blood. Subset meaning: CD45RO+ cells pooled with CCR7-negative TemRA cells. Source of these receptors: a woman in her 30s in good health.

The chain combines TRBV5-1 with TRBJ2-3, with 12 bases that match TRBD2. Losses at the gene ends were 2 bases for V and 4 bases for J; bases not matched to a gene: 11. Germline loops: CDR1 SGHRS, CDR2 YFSETQ. CDR3 length: 18 amino acids. CDR3 sequence reads: CASSFGLAGRRRPDTQYF. The CDR3 region has the DNA TGCGCCAGCAGCTTTGGACTAGCGGGAAGGAGGCGCCCAGATACGCAGTATTTT.

The rearrangement joins TRBV5-1 to TRBJ2-5; TRBD2 might be the D (5 bases). This CDR3 is built from 15 residues. Trimming took 4 bases from V and 2 from J, leaving 15 bases between them. Looked up from germline, CDR1 is SGHRS and CDR2 is YFSETQ. The CDR3 DNA sequence: TGCGCCAGCAGCCAAAACGGGGAGTCACAAGAGACCCAGTACTTC. This translates into CASSQNGESQETQYF. The full variable domain, rest sourced from reference TRBV5-1 and TRBJ2-5, is KAGVTQTPRYLIKTRGQQVTLSCSPISGHRSVSWYQQTPGQGLQFLFEYFSETQRNKGNFPGRFSGRQFSNSRSEMNVSTLELGDSALYLCASSQNGESQETQYFGPGTRLLVL.

The J gene is TRBJ2-1, the V gene TRBV19, with D perhaps matching TRBD1 or TRBD2 (5 bases each). Trimming shortened V by 8 bases and J by 9 bases, and 20 bases separated the two germline ends. The V gene's germline CDR1 is LNHDA and CDR2 SQIVND (reference sequence). This CDR3 spans 14 amino acids. CDR3 amino acids: CASLGGGEGREQFF. The CDR3 nucleotides read TGTGCCAGTTTGGGCGGAGGTGAGGGGCGTGAGCAGTTCTTC.

This clone was counted between two and nine times. The chain carries TRBV25-1 and TRBJ2-1, with TRBD2 as a possible D gene (5 bases). Germline-derived CDR1 and CDR2 are MGHDK and SYGVNS. CDR3 size: 18 residues. The ends were cut back, 5 bases at V and 5 bases at J, with 25 bases in the middle. This CDR3 is CASSSFDRTPGSHNEQFF. For the CDR3, the DNA is TGTGCCAGCAGTTCCTTTGATCGGACCCCGGGGTCCCACAATGAGCAGTTCTTC.

The chain couples TRBV15 to TRBJ1-3, with D unclear. The germline V gene encodes CDR1 LNHNV and CDR2 YYDKDF (reference sequence). The CDR3 has 14 residues. V gave up 8 bases and J gave up 0 bases, with 11 bases separating them. CDR3 DNA: TGTGCCACCCGGGCCCGCCACTCTGGAAACACCATATATTTT. This codes for CATRARHSGNTIYF.

This sequence joins TRBV5-1 and TRBJ2-5; 12 bases fit TRBD2. The J call is doubtful: the DNA matches TRBJ2-7 better. This CDR3 is built from 15 residues. The germline CDR1 and CDR2 sequences are SGHRS and YFSETQ. CDR3 amino acids: CASKTSGRPAHEQYF. The CDR3 DNA is TGCGCCAGCAAGACTAGCGGGAGACCGGCACACGAGCAGTACTTC.

CDR3 sequence (DNA): TGCGCCAGCAGCCAAGACCCCGGACTAGCGGGATTGGGGGAGACCCAGTACTTC. Amino acids: CASSQDPGLAGLGETQYF. This sequence joins TRBV4-1 and TRBJ2-5; TRBD2 aligns across 12 bases. This CDR3 is built from 18 residues. Per the germline V gene, CDR1 is MGHRA and CDR2 is YSYEKL. Unmatched junction bases numbered 10, after V lost 0 bases and J lost 5 bases.

This sequence joins TRBV28 and TRBJ2-5, with 13 bases that match TRBD2. This CDR3 spans 18 amino acids. With V trimmed by 3 bases and J by 4 bases, 11 bases remained unmatched. Germline V gene data show CDR1 as MDHEN and CDR2 as SYDVKM. CDR3 DNA: TGTGCCAGCAGTTTCGGACTAGCGGGAGAAGTTTTAAGAGAGACCCAGTACTTC. As protein: CASSFGLAGEVLRETQYF.

V and J are TRBV6-1 and TRBJ2-7; TRBD1 agrees at 12 bases. V gave up 0 bases and J gave up 6 bases; unmatched junction bases: 6. Germline V CDR1 and CDR2: MNHNS, SASEGT. This CDR3 contains 16 residues. The CDR3 DNA is TGTGCCAGCAGTGAAGCAATAGGGACAGGGGGCAGCGAGCAGTACTTC. The encoded protein is CASSEAIGTGGSEQYF.

The V and J genes are TRBV7-6 and TRBJ2-7; unclear D gene. CDR1 and CDR2 from the germline V gene are SGHVS and FNYEAQ. The CDR3 extends over 11 amino acids. Trimming pared 5 bases from V and 3 bases from J, leaving 5 bases between. Written as DNA, the CDR3 is TGTGCCAGCAGCAACAACTACGAGCAGTACTTC. Translation gives CASSNNYEQYF.

This clone showed up just once. The chain is built from TRBV7-8 and TRBJ1-2; D remains ambiguous. The CDR3 is 16 amino acids. Between the trimmed V and J ends, which lost 1 base and 8 bases, there was a span of 20 bases. The V gene's germline CDR1 is SGHVS and CDR2 FQNEAQ. The CDR3 sequence is CASSLEPAIPVGGYTF. As DNA, the CDR3 is TGTGCCAGCAGCTTAGAACCGGCGATCCCCGTGGGGGGCTACACCTTC.

In nucleotides, the CDR3 is TGCGCCAGCAGCTTCGGACCACCCGGGAATGAGCAGTTCTTC. It encodes CASSFGPPGNEQFF. The chain couples TRBV5-1 to TRBJ2-1; no clear D gene. CDR1 is SGHRS and CDR2 is YFSETQ in the germline V gene. The CDR3 has 14 residues. The V gene lost 2 bases and the J gene lost 7 bases, with 13 bases spanning the gap.

This clone has just one count. The chain uses TRBV27 and TRBJ2-7; either TRBD1 or TRBD2 may supply D (6 bases each). The germline gives CDR1 MNHEY, CDR2 SMNVEV (reference sequence). The germline V and J ends were trimmed by 7 bases and 1 base, with 11 bases remaining between them. The CDR3 runs 13 residues. This CDR3 reads CASKGGTSYEQYF. The CDR3 region has the DNA TGTGCCAGCAAGGGGGGTACTTCCTACGAGCAGTACTTC.

This chain links TRBV5-1 with TRBJ2-7; 11 nucleotides agree with TRBD2. J was trimmed by 3 bases and V by 4 bases; bases with no gene match: 6. CDR1 is SGHRS, CDR2 YFSETQ, per germline. The CDR3 runs 15 residues. This CDR3 is CASSPLAGDIYEQYF. In DNA form, the CDR3 reads TGCGCCAGCAGCCCACTAGCGGGAGATATCTACGAGCAGTACTTC.

The chain joins TRBV6-5 to TRBJ1-1, with a tentative D call TRBD1 (5 bases). The CDR3 consists of 14 residues. V was cut by 5 bases and J by 1 base, with 11 bases left in between. CDR1 is MNHEY, CDR2 SVGAGI, per germline. The CDR3 coding sequence is TGTGCCAGCAGTCGGGGACGGGGGAACACTGAAGCTTTCTTT. This codes for CASSRGRGNTEAFF.

This clone was seen a handful of times. The J gene is TRBJ2-2, the V gene TRBV7-2; D remains ambiguous. CDR3 length: 15 amino acids. The V gene's germline CDR1 is SGHTA and CDR2 FQGNSA. Deletions cut 3 bases from V and 3 bases from J, with 11 bases between. Here the CDR3 DNA reads TGTGCCAGCAGCTTTGGGCAGCTAGACACCGGGGAGCTGTTTTTT. It yields the protein CASSFGQLDTGELFF.

V usage is TRBV7-2 and J usage is TRBJ1-2; possibly TRBD1 for D (5 bases). CDR3 length: 17 amino acids. V was cut by 0 bases and J by 4 bases, with 18 bases left in between. Germline CDR1 reads SGHTA; CDR2 reads FQGNSA. In nucleotides, the CDR3 is TGTGCCAGCAGCTTAGCGTTAGGGGAGGGGTTTGGCTATGGCTACACCTTC. As protein: CASSLALGEGFGYGYTF.

The chain links TRBV5-1 to TRBJ2-7; D not certain. CDR1 is SGHRS and CDR2 is YFSETQ in the germline V gene. The CDR3 runs 15 residues. Trimming removed 0 bases from V and 2 bases from J, with 12 bases in between. The CDR3, as DNA: TGCGCCAGCAGCTTGGAGTCTTTAAGTACCTACGAGCAGTACTTC. Its protein is CASSLESLSTYEQYF.

The chain joins TRBV7-8 to TRBJ1-5, with a possible D match to TRBD1 (6 bases). V lost 4 bases and J lost 0, with 13 bases in between. The length of the CDR3 is 16 residues. Looked up from germline, CDR1 is SGHVS and CDR2 is FQNEAQ. The CDR3 reads CASSSRDTDSNQPQHF. The DNA of the CDR3 is TGTGCCAGCAGCTCCCGGGACACCGATAGCAATCAGCCCCAGCATTTT.

The gene calls are TRBV4-1 and TRBJ2-5; 9 positions agree with TRBD1. V shed 2 bases and J 5 bases; nucleotides not matched to a gene: 9. Per the germline V gene, CDR1 is MGHRA and CDR2 is YSYEKL. The CDR3 is 16 residues long. This CDR3 is CASSQSRTGEFETQYF. The CDR3 coding sequence is TGCGCCAGCAGCCAATCCAGGACAGGGGAGTTTGAGACCCAGTACTTC.

The rearrangement links TRBV4-2 to TRBJ1-1, with D unresolved. Germline loops: CDR1 LGHNA, CDR2 YNFKEQ. With 5 bases removed from V and 0 bases from J, the gap between germline ends came to 7 bases. The CDR3 length is 13 residues. In nucleotides, the CDR3 is TGTGCCAGCAGCTGGGTCATGAACACTGAAGCTTTCTTT. It codes for CASSWVMNTEAFF.

The chain employs TRBV7-9 and TRBJ2-5; unclear D gene. The V end lost 2 bases, the J end lost 2 bases, and 12 bases lay between the germline ends. The CDR3 extends over 15 amino acids. The germline V gene encodes CDR1 SEHNR and CDR2 FQNEAQ (reference sequence). The CDR3 here is CASSLFQSPQETQYF. The CDR3 DNA is TGTGCCAGCAGCTTATTTCAAAGCCCTCAAGAGACCCAGTACTTC.

The chain employs TRBV2 and TRBJ2-7; the D is unclear. The CDR3 sequence is 11 residues long. The germline CDR1 and CDR2 sequences are SNHLY and FYNNEI. Between the trimmed V and J ends, which lost 4 bases and 6 bases, there was a span of 7 bases. CDR3 residues: CASSGMSEQYF. The CDR3 nucleotides are TGTGCCAGCAGTGGCATGAGCGAGCAGTACTTC.

The V gene is TRBV11-2, the J gene TRBJ1-2; D uncertain. V dropped 5 bases and J dropped 4 bases, with 14 bases sitting between them. This CDR3 has 14 residues. CDR1 and CDR2 from the germline V gene are SGHAT and FQNNGV. CDR3 region: CASSAGDLFYGYTF. In DNA, the CDR3 is TGTGCCAGCAGCGCAGGAGACCTTTTCTATGGCTACACCTTC.

The gene calls are TRBV7-8 and TRBJ2-3, with TRBD2 matching 9 bases. This CDR3 spans 18 amino acids. With 2 bases clipped from V and 10 bases from J, the junction kept 19 bases outside the gene matches. The germline V gene has CDR1 SGHVS and CDR2 FQNEAQ. The CDR3 spells CASSLSPLAGVVSQSQYF. The CDR3 DNA reads as TGTGCCAGCAGCTTATCCCCTTTAGCGGGAGTAGTTTCCCAATCGCAGTATTTT.

The gene calls are TRBV7-2 and TRBJ2-7, with unresolved D. V lost 4 bases and J 4 bases, leaving 23 bases between the germline ends. From germline, CDR1 is SGHTA and CDR2 FQGNSA. The CDR3 has 17 amino acids. The CDR3 here is CASSSPSGLDRRYEQYF. CDR3 bases: TGTGCCAGCAGCTCCCCCAGTGGATTAGATCGCCGGTACGAGCAGTACTTC.

The chain carries TRBV11-3 and TRBJ2-1; a possible D gene is TRBD2 (5 bases). V dropped 5 bases and J dropped 0 bases, with 11 bases sitting between them. The V gene's germline CDR1 is SGHNT and CDR2 YENEEA. CDR3 size: 15 residues. The CDR3 DNA is TGTGCCAGCAGCAGGACGGGGAGCTCCTACAATGAGCAGTTCTTC. This sequence encodes CASSRTGSSYNEQFF. Together with reference TRBV11-3 and TRBJ2-1, the CDR3 gives the full variable domain: EAGVVQSPRYKIIEKKQPVAFWCNPISGHNTLYWYLQNLGQGPELLIRYENEEAVDDSQLPKDRFSAERLKGVDSTLKIQPAELGDSAVYLCASSRTGSSYNEQFFGPGTRLTVL.

This clone was detected many times. This rearrangement joins TRBV25-1 to TRBJ2-1, with a weak D call TRBD2 (5 bases). Germline lookup yields CDR1 MGHDK and CDR2 SYGVNS. The CDR3 totals 16 residues. Deletions cut 1 base from V and 7 bases from J, with 17 bases between. In DNA, the CDR3 is TGTGCCAGCAGTGAATCCCGGGATCCCCAGTGGAATGAGCAGTTCTTC. Residues: CASSESRDPQWNEQFF.

V and J are TRBV27 and TRBJ2-3; unclear D gene. The CDR3 loop spans 11 amino acids. V was trimmed by 7 bases and J by 5 bases, leaving 7 bases between them. Germline loops: CDR1 MNHEY, CDR2 SMNVEV (reference sequence). CDR3 region: CASTSGDTQYF. The CDR3 nucleotides are TGTGCCAGCACCAGTGGAGATACGCAGTATTTT.

Written as DNA, the CDR3 is TGCAGCGTTTGGGACAGGGAGTTGGATGAGCAGTACTTC. Its translation is CSVWDRELDEQYF. The chain employs TRBV29-1 and TRBJ2-7, with 9 bases that match TRBD1. After removal of 5 bases from V and 7 bases from J, the junction contained 9 bases not matched to a gene. Germline values: CDR1 SQVTM, CDR2 ANQGSEA. This CDR3 contains 13 residues.

The chain is built from TRBV4-1 and TRBJ2-7, with D hard to call. CDR1 is MGHRA and CDR2 is YSYEKL in the germline V gene. The CDR3 runs to 13 residues. V dropped 8 bases and J dropped 0 bases, with 11 bases sitting between them. The CDR3: CASSQRSSYEQYF. As DNA, the CDR3 is TGCGCCAGCTCTCAGAGGAGCTCCTACGAGCAGTACTTC.

There are a few counts of this clone. V gene TRBV10-2 combines with J gene TRBJ2-1; 7 nucleotides line up with TRBD2. The junction had 5 bases not matched to a gene; V was cut back by 2 bases and J by 4 bases. The CDR3 consists of 15 residues. Per germline, CDR1 WSHSY and CDR2 SAAADI. The CDR3 reads CASSEASGAYNEQFF. The CDR3 nucleotides are TGCGCCAGCAGTGAGGCTAGCGGAGCTTACAATGAGCAGTTCTTC.